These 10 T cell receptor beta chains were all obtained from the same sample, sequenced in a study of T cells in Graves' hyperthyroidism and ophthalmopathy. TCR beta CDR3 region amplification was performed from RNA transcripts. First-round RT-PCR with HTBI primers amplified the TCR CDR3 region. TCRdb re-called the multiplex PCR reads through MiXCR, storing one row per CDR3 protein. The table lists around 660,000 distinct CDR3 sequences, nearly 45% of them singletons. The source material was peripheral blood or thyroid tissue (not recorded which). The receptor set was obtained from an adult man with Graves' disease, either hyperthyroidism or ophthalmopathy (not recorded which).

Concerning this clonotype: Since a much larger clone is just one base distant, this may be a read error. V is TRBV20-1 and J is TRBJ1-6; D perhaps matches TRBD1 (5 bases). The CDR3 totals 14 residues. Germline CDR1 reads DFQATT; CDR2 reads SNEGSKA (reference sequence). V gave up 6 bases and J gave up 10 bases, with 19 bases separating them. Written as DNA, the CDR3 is TGCAGTGCGACCGGGACTCAGAGCGGGTCACCCCTCCACTTT. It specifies CSATGTQSGSPLHF.

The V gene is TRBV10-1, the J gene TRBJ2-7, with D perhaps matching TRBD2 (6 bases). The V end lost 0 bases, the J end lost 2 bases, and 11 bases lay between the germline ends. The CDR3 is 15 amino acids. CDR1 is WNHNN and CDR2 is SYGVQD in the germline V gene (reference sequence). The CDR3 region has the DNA TGCGCCAGCAGTGAGTCGAAGGGAGGAACCTACGAGCAGTACTTC. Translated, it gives CASSESKGGTYEQYF.

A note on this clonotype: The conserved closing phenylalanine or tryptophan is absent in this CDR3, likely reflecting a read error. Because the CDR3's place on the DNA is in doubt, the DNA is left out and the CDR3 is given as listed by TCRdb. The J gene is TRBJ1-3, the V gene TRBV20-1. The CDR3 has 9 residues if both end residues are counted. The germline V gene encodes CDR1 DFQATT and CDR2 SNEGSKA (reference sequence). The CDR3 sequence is CSARWLANT.

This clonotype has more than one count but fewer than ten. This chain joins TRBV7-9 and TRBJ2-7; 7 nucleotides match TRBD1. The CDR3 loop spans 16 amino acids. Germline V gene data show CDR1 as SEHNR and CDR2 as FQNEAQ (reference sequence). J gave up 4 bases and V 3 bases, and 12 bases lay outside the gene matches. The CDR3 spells CASSFRVQGIEYEQYF. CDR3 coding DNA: TGTGCCAGCAGCTTCAGGGTACAGGGGATCGAGTACGAGCAGTACTTC.

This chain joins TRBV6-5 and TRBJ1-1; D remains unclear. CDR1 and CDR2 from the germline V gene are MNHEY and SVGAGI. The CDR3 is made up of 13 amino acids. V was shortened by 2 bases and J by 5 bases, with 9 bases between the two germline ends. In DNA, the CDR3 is TGTGCCAGCAGTTACGTACATCGGACTGAAGCTTTCTTT. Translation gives CASSYVHRTEAFF.

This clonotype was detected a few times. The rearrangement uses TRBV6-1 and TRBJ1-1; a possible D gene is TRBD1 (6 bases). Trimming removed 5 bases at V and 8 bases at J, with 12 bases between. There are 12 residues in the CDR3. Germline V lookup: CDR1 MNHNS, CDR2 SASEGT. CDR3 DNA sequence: TGTGCCAGCAGTTACGCCGGGACAGAAGCTTTCTTT. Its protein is CASSYAGTEAFF.

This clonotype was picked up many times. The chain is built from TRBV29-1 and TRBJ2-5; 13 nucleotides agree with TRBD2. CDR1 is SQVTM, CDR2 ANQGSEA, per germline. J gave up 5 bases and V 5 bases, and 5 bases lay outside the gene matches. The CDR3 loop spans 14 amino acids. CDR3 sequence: CSVRGTSGVETQYF. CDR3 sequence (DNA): TGCAGCGTTCGCGGGACTAGCGGGGTCGAGACCCAGTACTTC.

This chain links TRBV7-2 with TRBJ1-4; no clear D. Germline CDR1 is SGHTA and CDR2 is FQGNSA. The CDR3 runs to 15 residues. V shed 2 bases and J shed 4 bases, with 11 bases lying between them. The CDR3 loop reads CASSLSPARNEKLFF. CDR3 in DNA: TGTGCCAGCAGCTTATCCCCAGCCCGTAATGAAAAACTGTTTTTT.

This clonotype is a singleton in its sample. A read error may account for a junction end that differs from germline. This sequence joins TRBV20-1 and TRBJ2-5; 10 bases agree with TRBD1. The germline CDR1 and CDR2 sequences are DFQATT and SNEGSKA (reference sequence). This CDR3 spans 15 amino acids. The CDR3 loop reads CGASPGTGDGETQYF. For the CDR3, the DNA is TGCGGTGCTAGTCCCGGGACAGGGGATGGGGAGACCCAGTACTTC.

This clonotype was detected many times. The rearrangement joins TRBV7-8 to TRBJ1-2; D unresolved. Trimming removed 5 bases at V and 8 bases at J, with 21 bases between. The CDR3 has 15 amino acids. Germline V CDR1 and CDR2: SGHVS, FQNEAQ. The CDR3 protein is CASSPRTGVGDGYTF. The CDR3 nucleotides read TGTGCCAGCAGCCCTCGGACCGGCGTGGGTGACGGCTACACCTTC.